The present entry profiles one T cell receptor (beta chain) with its context. The sample comes from a study of blood T cell repertoires in COVID-19. The CDR3 contains 22 residues. Germline V gene lookup returns CDR1 MGHRA and CDR2 YSYEKL. Trimming left V 4 bases short and J 2 bases short, with 35 bases between. Original handling: Amplification from reference gene primers served as the basis for estimated nucleated cell counts. The repertoire was sequenced with immunoSEQ multiplex PCR; TCRdb's copy has only in-frame clones and lacks some. V and J calls and clone size are those listed in that table; D and trimming were worked out from the DNA. The sample has some 100,000 clones, around nine tenths seen once.

Sequenced material: peripheral blood. The J gene is TRBJ1-2, the V gene TRBV4-1; possibly TRBD1 for D (6 bases). This clonotype originated in a man aged 70-80 years with acute or convalescent COVID-19. CDR3 in amino acids: CASSRNLGQSGALSNPNYGYTF. CDR3 in DNA: TGCGCCAGCAGCCGGAATCTGGGGCAATCAGGGGCACTTTCTAATCCGAACTATGGCTACACCTTC.